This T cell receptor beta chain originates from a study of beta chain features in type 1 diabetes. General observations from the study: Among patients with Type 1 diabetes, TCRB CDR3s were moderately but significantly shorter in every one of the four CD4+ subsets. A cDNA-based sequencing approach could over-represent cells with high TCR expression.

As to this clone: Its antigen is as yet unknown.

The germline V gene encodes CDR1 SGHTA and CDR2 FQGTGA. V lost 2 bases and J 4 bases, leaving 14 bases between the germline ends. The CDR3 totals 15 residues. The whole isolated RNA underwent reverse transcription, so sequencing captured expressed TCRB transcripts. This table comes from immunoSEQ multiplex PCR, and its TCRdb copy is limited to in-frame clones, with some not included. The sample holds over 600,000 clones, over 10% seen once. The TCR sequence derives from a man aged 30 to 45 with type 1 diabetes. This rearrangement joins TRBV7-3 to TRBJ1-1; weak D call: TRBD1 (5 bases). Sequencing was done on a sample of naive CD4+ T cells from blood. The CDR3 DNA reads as TGTGCCAGCAGCTTAGTGGGCAGGGTGGGCACTGAAGCTTTCTTT. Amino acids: CASSLVGRVGTEAFF.